This is a list of T cell receptor beta chains from one sample in a study of CD8+CD57+ T cells in acquired aplastic anemia. TCRdb reprocessed the reads with MiXCR, giving one entry per CDR3 protein. The table includes 150,000 to 200,000 distinct CDR3 sequences, 64% detected once. The sample comprised sorted CD4+, CD8+, or CD8+CD57+ T cells (not recorded which) from PBMCs. These receptors all stem from a human donor with severe aplastic anemia or a healthy control (not recorded which). CDR3s include the opening cysteine and the closing phenylalanine or tryptophan. A D gene is named only where the DNA matches it firmly.

DNA	CDR3	D	V	J
TGTGCCAGCAGTTTTGAGGGTTCACCCCTCCACTTT	CASSFEGSPLHF	NA	TRBV12-3/TRBV12-4	TRBJ1-6
TGCGCCAGCAGCCCGGGTCTGCCTACTACTGAAGCTTTCTTT	CASSPGLPTTEAFF	NA	TRBV5-1	TRBJ1-1
TGTGCCAGCAGCTTAGGGGCAGCTTCCTACGAGCAGTACTTC	CASSLGAASYEQYF	NA	TRBV7-2	TRBJ2-7
TGCGCCAGCAGCCAATCCGGGACTGCGTTCAATCAGCCCCAGCATTTT	CASSQSGTAFNQPQHF	NA	TRBV4-1	TRBJ1-5
TGTGCCAGCAGCGTACGCGAGACAGGGAACTATGGCTACACCTTC	CASSVRETGNYGYTF	TRBD1	TRBV7-3	TRBJ1-2
TGTGCCACCAATCACCGCCGGGGGAACGAAAAACTGTTTTTT	CATNHRRGNEKLFF	NA	TRBV24-1	TRBJ1-4
TGTGCCACCAGTGCATCGGGCGGATCCCCCGGGGATACGCAGTATTTT	CATSASGGSPGDTQYF	NA	TRBV24-1	TRBJ2-3
TGTGCCAGCAGTTTTGGTAGGGCAGGTGAAAAACTGTTTTTT	CASSFGRAGEKLFF	NA	TRBV12-3/TRBV12-4	TRBJ1-4
TGTGCCAGCAGCTTAGGGGATTCACCACCGTTCGGGGAGCTGTTTTTT	CASSLGDSPPFGELFF	NA	TRBV7-9	TRBJ2-2
TGTGCCAGTAGGCCGGGGGCGGGGGGTAGCACAGATACGCAGTATTTT	CASRPGAGGSTDTQYF	TRBD2	TRBV19	TRBJ2-3
TGTGCCAGCAGCTTTGGGGGCCAAGAGACCCAGTACTTC	CASSFGGQETQYF	NA	TRBV7-9	TRBJ2-5
TGTGCCAGCAGTCGGACAGGGGACTCCTACGAGCAGTACTTC	CASSRTGDSYEQYF	TRBD1	TRBV27	TRBJ2-7
TGCAGTGTAAGCACAGATACGCAGTATTTT	CSVSTDTQYF	NA	TRBV20-1	TRBJ2-3
TGTGCCAGCAGCTGGTACCTCAACCACTACGAGCAGTACTTC	CASSWYLNHYEQYF	NA	TRBV7-9	TRBJ2-7